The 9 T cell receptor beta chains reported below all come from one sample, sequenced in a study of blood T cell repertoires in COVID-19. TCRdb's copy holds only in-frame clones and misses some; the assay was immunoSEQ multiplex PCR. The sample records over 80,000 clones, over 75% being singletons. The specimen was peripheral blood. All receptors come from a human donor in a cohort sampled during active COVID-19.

The CDR3 protein is CASRSGRSYNEQFF. CDR3 DNA: TGTGCCAGCAGGAGCGGGAGGTCCTACAATGAGCAGTTCTTC. The V gene is TRBV2, the J gene TRBJ2-1, with 9 bases fitting TRBD2. The CDR3 contains 14 residues. CDR1 is SNHLY and CDR2 is FYNNEI in the germline V gene. After removal of 6 bases from V and 1 base from J, the junction contained 1 base not matched to a gene.

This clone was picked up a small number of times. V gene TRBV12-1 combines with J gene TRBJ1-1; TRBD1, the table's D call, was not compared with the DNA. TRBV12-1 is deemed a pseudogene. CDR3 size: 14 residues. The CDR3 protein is CASSSTGGTTEAFF. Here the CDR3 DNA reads TGTGCCAGCAGCTCGACAGGGGGAACAACTGAAGCTTTCTTT.

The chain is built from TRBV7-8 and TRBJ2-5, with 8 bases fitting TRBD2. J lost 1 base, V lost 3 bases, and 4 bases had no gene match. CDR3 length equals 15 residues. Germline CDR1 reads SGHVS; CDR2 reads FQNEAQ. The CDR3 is CASSFNGGVQETQYF. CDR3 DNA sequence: TGTGCCAGCAGCTTTAACGGGGGGGTCCAAGAGACCCAGTACTTC.

CDR3 amino acids: CASSFGGGELFF. The CDR3, as DNA: TGTGCCAGCAGTTTCGGGGGCGGGGAGCTGTTTTTT. The chain combines TRBV27 with TRBJ2-2, with D tentatively TRBD2 (6 bases). Trimming cost V 3 bases and J 7 bases, with 6 bases left between them. The germline CDR1 and CDR2 sequences are MNHEY and SMNVEV (reference sequence). This CDR3 is built from 12 residues.

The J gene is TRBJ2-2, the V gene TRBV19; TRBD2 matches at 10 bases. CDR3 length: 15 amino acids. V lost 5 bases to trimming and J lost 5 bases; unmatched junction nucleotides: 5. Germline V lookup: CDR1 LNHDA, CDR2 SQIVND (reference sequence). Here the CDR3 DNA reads TGTGCCAGTAGTTTATTGACTAGCGGGACCGGGGAGCTGTTTTTT. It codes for CASSLLTSGTGELFF.

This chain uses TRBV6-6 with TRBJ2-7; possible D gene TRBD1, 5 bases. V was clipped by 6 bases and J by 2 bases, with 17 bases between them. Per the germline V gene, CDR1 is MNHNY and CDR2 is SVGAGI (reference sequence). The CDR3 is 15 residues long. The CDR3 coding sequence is TGTGCCAGCAGCCACCCGGCGGACACGACCTACGAGCAGTACTTC. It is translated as CASSHPADTTYEQYF.

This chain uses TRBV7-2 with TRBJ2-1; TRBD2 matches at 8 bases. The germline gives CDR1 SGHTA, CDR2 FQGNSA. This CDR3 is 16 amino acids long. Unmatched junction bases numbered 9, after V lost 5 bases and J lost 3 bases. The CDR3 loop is CASSARAAGGYNEQFF. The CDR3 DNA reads TGTGCCAGCAGCGCCCGGGCGGCGGGAGGCTACAATGAGCAGTTCTTC.

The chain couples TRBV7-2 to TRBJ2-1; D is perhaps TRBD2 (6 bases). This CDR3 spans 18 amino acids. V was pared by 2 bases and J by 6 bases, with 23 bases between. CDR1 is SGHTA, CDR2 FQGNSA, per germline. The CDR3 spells CASSLKSPGSGSGNEQFF. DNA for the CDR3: TGTGCCAGCAGCTTAAAGTCCCCCGGGAGTGGGAGTGGCAATGAGCAGTTCTTC.

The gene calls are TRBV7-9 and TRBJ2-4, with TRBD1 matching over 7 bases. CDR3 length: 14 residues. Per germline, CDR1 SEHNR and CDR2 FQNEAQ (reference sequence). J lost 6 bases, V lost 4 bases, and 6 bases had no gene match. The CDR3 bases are TGTGCCAGCAGCTCAACAGGGGTGGGAAACATTCAGTACTTC. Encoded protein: CASSSTGVGNIQYF.